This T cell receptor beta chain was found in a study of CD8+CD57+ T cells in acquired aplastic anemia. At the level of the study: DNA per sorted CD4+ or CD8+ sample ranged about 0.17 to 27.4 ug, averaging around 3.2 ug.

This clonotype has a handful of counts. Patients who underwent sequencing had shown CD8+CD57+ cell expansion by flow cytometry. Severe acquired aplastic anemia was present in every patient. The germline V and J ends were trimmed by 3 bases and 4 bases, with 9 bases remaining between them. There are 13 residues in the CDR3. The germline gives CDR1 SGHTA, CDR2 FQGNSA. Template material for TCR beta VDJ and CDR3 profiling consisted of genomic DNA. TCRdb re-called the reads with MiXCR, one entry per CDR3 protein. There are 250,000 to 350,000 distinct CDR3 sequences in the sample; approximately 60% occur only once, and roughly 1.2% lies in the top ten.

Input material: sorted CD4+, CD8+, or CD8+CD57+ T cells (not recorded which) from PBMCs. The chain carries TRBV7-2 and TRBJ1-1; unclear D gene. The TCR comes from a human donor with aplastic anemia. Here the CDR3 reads CASSFYEGTEAFF. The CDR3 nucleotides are TGTGCCAGCAGCTTCTATGAGGGCACTGAAGCTTTCTTT.